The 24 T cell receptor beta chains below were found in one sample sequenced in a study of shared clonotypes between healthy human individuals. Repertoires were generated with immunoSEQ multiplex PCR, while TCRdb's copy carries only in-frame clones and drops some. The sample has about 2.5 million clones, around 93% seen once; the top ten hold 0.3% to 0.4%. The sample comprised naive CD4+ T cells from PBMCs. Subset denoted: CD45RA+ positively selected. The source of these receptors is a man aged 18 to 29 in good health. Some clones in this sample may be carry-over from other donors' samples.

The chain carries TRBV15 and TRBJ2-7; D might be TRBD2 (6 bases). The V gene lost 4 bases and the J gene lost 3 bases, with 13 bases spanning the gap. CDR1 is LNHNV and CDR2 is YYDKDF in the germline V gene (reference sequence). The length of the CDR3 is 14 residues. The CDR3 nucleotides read TGTGCCACCAGCATGGGCGGGGCGGACTACGAGCAGTACTTC. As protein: CATSMGGADYEQYF.

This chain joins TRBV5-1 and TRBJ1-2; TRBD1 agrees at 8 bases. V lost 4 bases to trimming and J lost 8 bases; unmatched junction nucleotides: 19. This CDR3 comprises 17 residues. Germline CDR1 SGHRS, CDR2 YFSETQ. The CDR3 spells CASSRDPTWTGPGGYTF. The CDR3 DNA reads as TGCGCCAGCAGCCGAGACCCCACCTGGACAGGGCCGGGCGGCTACACCTTC.

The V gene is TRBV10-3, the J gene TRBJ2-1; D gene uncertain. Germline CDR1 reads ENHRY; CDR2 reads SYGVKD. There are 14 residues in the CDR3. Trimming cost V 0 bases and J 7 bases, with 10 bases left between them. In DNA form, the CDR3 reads TGTGCCATCAGTGAGTCTGCCGCCTCAAATGAGCAGTTCTTC. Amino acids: CAISESAASNEQFF.

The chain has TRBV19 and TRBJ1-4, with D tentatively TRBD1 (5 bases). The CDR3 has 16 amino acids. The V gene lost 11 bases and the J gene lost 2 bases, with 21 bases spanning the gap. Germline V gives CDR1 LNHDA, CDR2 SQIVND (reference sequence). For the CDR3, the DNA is TGTGCCGTGACAGCGGGTCTCCGGGGGACTAATGAAAAACTGTTTTTT. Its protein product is CAVTAGLRGTNEKLFF.

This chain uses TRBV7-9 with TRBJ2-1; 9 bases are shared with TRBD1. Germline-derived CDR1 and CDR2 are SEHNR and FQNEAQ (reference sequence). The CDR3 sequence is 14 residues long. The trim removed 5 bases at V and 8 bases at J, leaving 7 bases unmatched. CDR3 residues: CASSHSGTGYEQFF. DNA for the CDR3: TGTGCCAGCAGCCATTCCGGGACAGGGTATGAGCAGTTCTTC.

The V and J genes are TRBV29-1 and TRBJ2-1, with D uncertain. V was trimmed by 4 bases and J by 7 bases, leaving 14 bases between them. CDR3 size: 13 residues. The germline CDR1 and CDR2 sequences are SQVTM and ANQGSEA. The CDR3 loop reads CSVGAPLGNEQFF. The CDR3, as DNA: TGCAGCGTTGGGGCCCCCCTGGGGAATGAGCAGTTCTTC.

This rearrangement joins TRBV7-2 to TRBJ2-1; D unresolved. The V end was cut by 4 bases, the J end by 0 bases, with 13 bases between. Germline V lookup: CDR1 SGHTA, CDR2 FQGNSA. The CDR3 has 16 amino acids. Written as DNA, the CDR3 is TGTGCCAGCAGCTACTTAAGCGTATACTCCTACAATGAGCAGTTCTTC. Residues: CASSYLSVYSYNEQFF.

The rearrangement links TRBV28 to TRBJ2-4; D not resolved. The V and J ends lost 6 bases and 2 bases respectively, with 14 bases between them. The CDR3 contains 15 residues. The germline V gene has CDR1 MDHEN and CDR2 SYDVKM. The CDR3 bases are TGTGCCAGCAGAGTTAGTAGCTCGACCAAAAACATTCAGTACTTC. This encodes CASRVSSSTKNIQYF. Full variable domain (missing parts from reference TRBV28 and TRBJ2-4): DVKVTQSSRYLVKRTGEKVFLECVQDMDHENMFWYRQDPGLGLRLIYFSYDVKMKEKGDIPEGYSVSREKKERFSLILESASTNQTSMYLCASRVSSSTKNIQYFGAGTRLSVL.

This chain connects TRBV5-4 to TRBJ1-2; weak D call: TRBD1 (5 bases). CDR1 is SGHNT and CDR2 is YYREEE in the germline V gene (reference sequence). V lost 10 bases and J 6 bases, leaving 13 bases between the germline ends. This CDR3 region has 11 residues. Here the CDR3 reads CAHRTGHGYTF. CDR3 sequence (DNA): TGTGCCCACCGGACGGGACATGGCTACACCTTC.

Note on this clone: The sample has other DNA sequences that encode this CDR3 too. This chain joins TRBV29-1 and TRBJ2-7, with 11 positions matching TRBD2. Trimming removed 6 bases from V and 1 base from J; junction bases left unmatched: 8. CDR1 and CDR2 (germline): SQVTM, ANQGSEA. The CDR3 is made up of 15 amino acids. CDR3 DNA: TGCAGCGTCTCGACCGGGACTAGCGGTTCCTACGAGCAGTACTTC. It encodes CSVSTGTSGSYEQYF.

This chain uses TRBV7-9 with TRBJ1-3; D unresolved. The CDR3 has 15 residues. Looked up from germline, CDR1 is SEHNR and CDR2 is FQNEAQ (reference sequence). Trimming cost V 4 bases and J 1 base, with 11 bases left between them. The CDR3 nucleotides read TGTGCCAGCAGCTCCTCACGGTTGTCTGGAAACACCATATATTTT. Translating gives CASSSSRLSGNTIYF.

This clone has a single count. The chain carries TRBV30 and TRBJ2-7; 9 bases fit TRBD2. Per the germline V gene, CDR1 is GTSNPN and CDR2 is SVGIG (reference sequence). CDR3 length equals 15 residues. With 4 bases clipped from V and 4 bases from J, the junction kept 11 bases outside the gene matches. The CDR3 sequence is CAWNPRLAETYEQYF. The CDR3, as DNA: TGTGCCTGGAACCCAAGACTAGCGGAGACGTACGAGCAGTACTTC.

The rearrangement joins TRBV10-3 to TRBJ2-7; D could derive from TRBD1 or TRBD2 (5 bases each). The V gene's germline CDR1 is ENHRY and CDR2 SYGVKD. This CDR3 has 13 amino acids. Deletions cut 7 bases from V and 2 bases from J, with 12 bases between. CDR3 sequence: CAINEGPAYEQYF. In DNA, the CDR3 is TGTGCCATCAACGAGGGGCCAGCCTACGAGCAGTACTTC.

The CDR3 nucleotides are TGTGCCAGCAGCTTAGTTACTAGCGCCCCCGTCGGGGAGCTGTTTTTT. The encoded protein is CASSLVTSAPVGELFF. The rearrangement joins TRBV7-2 to TRBJ2-2; 7 nucleotides line up with TRBD2. The CDR3 has 16 amino acids. The germline CDR1 and CDR2 sequences are SGHTA and FQGNSA. Trimming removed 1 base from V and 7 bases from J; junction bases left unmatched: 9.

This chain's CDR3 is CASTTHRAGVGNEQFF. The CDR3 coding sequence is TGTGCCAGCACCACTCACCGAGCGGGAGTCGGCAATGAGCAGTTCTTC. This chain uses TRBV4-2 with TRBJ2-1, with 8 nucleotides matching TRBD2. The CDR3 spans 16 residues. CDR1 is LGHNA, CDR2 YNFKEQ, per germline. The V and J ends lost 7 bases and 6 bases, in that order; junction bases with no gene match: 14.

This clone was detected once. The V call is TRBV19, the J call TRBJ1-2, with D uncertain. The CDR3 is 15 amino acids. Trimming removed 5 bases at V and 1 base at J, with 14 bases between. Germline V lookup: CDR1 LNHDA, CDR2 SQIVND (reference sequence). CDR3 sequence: CASSRIVGSNYGYTF. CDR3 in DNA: TGTGCCAGTAGTCGAATAGTGGGCAGTAACTATGGCTACACCTTC.

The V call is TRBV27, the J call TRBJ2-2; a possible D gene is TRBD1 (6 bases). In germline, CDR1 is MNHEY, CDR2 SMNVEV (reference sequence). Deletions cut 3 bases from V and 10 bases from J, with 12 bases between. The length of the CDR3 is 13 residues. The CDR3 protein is CASSLFRTAELFF. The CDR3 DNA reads TGTGCCAGCAGTTTGTTCCGGACAGCGGAGCTGTTTTTT.

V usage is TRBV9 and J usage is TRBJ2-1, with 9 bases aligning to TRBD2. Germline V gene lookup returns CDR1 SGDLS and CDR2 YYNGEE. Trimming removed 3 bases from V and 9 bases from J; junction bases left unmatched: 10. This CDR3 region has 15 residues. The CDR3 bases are TGTGCCAGCAGCGGGTCGGGGCTAGCGGGACGTGAGCAGTTCTTC. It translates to CASSGSGLAGREQFF.

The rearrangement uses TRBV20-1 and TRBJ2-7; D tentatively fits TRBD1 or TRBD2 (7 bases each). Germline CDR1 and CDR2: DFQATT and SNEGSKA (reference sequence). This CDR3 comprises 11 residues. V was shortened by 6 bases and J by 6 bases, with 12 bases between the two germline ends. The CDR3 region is CSAARGGEQYF. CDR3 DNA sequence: TGCAGTGCGGCCAGGGGGGGCGAGCAGTACTTC.

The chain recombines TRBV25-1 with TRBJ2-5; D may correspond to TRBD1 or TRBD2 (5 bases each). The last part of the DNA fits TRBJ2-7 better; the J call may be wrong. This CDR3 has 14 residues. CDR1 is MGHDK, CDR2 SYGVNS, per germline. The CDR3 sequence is CASSDGIRGDEQYF. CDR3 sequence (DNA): TGTGCCAGCAGTGACGGGATAAGGGGAGACGAGCAGTACTTC.

The CDR3 reads CASRRDKNTEAFF. The CDR3 nucleotides read TGTGCCAGCAGGAGGGACAAGAACACTGAAGCTTTCTTT. The chain has TRBV27 and TRBJ1-1, with a weak D call TRBD1 (6 bases). Trimming cost V 6 bases and J 1 base, with 9 bases left between them. Germline CDR1 MNHEY, CDR2 SMNVEV (reference sequence). The CDR3 consists of 13 residues.

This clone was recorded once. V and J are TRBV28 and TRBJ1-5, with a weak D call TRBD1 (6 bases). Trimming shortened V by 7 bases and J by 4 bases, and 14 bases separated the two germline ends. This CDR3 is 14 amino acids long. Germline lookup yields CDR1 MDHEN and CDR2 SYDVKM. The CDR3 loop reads CASTPGGANQPQHF. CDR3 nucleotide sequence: TGTGCCAGCACCCCGGGGGGGGCAAATCAGCCCCAGCATTTT.

The CDR3 spells CAISESMRNNQPQHF. The CDR3 DNA reads TGTGCCATCAGTGAGTCGATGCGGAACAATCAGCCCCAGCATTTT. The chain recombines TRBV10-3 with TRBJ1-5; no firm D call. This CDR3 is 15 amino acids long. Trimming took off 0 bases at V and 3 bases at J, with 9 bases between the two ends. The germline CDR1 and CDR2 sequences are ENHRY and SYGVKD.

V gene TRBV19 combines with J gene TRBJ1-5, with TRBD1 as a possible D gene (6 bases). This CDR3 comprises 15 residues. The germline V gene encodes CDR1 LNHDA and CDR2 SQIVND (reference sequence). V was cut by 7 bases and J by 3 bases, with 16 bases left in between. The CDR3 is CASKHKTGDNQPQHF. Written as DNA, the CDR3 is TGTGCCAGTAAGCATAAGACAGGAGACAATCAGCCCCAGCATTTT.